This T cell receptor beta chain derives from a study of vaccination and CD4 T cells after COVID-19. Whole-study context: Four females and six males made up the convalescents, with two Hispanic. The study, taken as a whole, reports: Relatively few convalescent patients were studied, without early post-infection timepoints. The median number of SARS-CoV-2-reactive clonotypes increased from 21 to 38, a change that did not reach significance.

The CDR3 spans 16 residues. Germline loops: CDR1 SEHNR, CDR2 FQNEAQ (reference sequence). V lost 0 bases, J lost 1 base, and 11 bases lay in between. Once obtained from cultured CD4+ T cells, the DNA was sequenced using the Oncomine TCR Beta short-read assay. TCRdb re-called the PCR reads with MiXCR, one entry per CDR3 protein. Of thousands of distinct CDR3 sequences listed, roughly a third are singletons. Points on this clonotype: The antigen is unknown.

Treatment noted: approximately nine-day PBMC culture with coronavirus spike peptide pools or control peptides (ViraFEST assay). Collection of the unexposed donor's CD4+ T cells took place before the COVID-19 pandemic (2011-2018). The origin of this receptor is a human donor in good health. The chain carries TRBV7-9 and TRBJ2-3; D is possibly TRBD2 (5 bases). Sequences were obtained from CD4+ T cells from blood, cultured in vitro. The CDR3 protein is CASSLAEVLGTDTQYF. CDR3 coding DNA: TGTGCCAGCAGCTTAGCGGAGGTTTTGGGCACAGATACGCAGTATTTT. The entire variable domain, with the rest obtained from reference TRBV7-9 and TRBJ2-3, is as follows: DTGVSQNPRHKITKRGQNVTFRCDPISEHNRLYWYRQTLGQGPEFLTYFQNEAQLEKSRLLSDRFSAERPKGSFSTLEIQRTEQGDSAMYLCASSLAEVLGTDTQYFGPGTRLTVL.